This record looks at one T cell receptor (beta chain) sequence and its context. Its antigen is unidentified. TCRdb analysed the 5' RACE reads with MiXCR anew, one entry per CDR3 protein. The table includes fewer than 400,000 distinct CDR3 sequences, 15% to 20% detected once. This entry is derived from a study of T-cell memory formation after mild COVID-19. Study overall: TCR clusters were largely donor specific. Overall study results and limits: Second-wave clones peaking on day 37 lacked confirmed SARS-CoV-2 specificity. Some clones that responded were present in memory (sampled pre-infection), which suggests cross-reactive memory joined. Mostly located in CM and EM were contracting CD4+ clones, with contracting CD8+ clones located in EMRA.

The CDR3 consists of 15 residues. Germline CDR1 is KGHDR and CDR2 is SFDVKD. The germline V and J ends were trimmed by 4 bases and 9 bases, with 18 bases remaining between them. This chain connects TRBV24-1 to TRBJ2-1, with D unclear. Specimen: PBMCs or a T cell subset sorted from them (not recorded which). This sequence originates from a man younger than 35 who had mild COVID-19 (a few samples of this study predate the infection). Cell type and time point are not known. This CDR3 is CATSDRWVLGGEQFF. The CDR3, as DNA: TGTGCCACCAGTGACCGGTGGGTCCTAGGTGGTGAGCAGTTCTTC.